Below, 3 T cell receptor beta chains from the same sample are listed, as sequenced in a study of blood T cell repertoires in COVID-19. Data came from immunoSEQ multiplex PCR; TCRdb stores just in-frame clones and leaves some out. Among hundreds of thousands of clones listed, approximately 89% were seen once. The sample comprised peripheral blood. These receptors came from a young woman with COVID-19, enrolled during active disease.

The gene calls are TRBV25-1 and TRBJ1-2; TRBD1 is a possible D gene (5 bases). Trimming stripped 4 bases from V and 7 bases from J, with 16 bases between. CDR1 and CDR2 from the germline V gene are MGHDK and SYGVNS. The CDR3 sequence is 14 residues long. The CDR3: CASSAPGRVGGYTF. The CDR3 DNA is TGTGCCAGCAGTGCACCAGGGCGTGTCGGTGGCTACACCTTC.

This clone has a count of ten or more. The chain uses TRBV6-4 and TRBJ2-2, with D perhaps TRBD2 (6 bases). Deletions cut 3 bases from V and 3 bases from J, with 8 bases between. CDR1 is MRHNA, CDR2 SNTAGT, per germline. CDR3 length: 14 residues. CDR3 sequence (DNA): TGTGCCAGCAGTGAGAGACTAGACACCGGGGAGCTGTTTTTT. This translates into CASSERLDTGELFF.

V is TRBV4-2 and J is TRBJ2-7; 12 bases map to TRBD2. The CDR3 length is 16 residues. Germline CDR1 LGHNA, CDR2 YNFKEQ. J was trimmed by 3 bases and V by 0 bases; bases with no gene match: 3. The CDR3 spells CASSQELAGGIYEQYF. CDR3 coding DNA: TGTGCCAGCAGCCAAGAACTAGCGGGGGGAATCTACGAGCAGTACTTC.